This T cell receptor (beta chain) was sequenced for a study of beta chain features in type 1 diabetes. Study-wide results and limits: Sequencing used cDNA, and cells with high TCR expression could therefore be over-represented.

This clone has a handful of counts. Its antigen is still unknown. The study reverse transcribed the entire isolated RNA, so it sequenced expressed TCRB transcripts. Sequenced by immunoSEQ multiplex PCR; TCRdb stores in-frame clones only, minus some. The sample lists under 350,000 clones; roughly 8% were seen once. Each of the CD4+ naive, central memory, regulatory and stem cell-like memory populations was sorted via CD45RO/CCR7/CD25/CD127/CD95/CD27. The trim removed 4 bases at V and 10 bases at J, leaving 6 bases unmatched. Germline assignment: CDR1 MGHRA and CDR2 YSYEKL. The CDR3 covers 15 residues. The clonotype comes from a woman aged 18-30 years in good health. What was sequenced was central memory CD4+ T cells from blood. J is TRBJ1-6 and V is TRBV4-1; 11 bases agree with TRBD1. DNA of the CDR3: TGCGCCAGCAGCCCGTGGGGACAGGGGGACTCACCCCTCCACTTT. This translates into CASSPWGQGDSPLHF.